This T cell receptor (beta chain) emerged from a study of OX40 agonist ivuxolimab in advanced cancers. Study as a whole: The dose-escalation cohort was around 83% male, with a mean age of about 60 years, ranging about 23 to 79.

Blood sampling took place at baseline, cycle 4 day 1, and cycle 7 day 1. Generated by immunoSEQ multiplex PCR, the TCRdb table keeps only in-frame clones and is missing some. The sample holds tens of thousands of clones; 91% are singletons and the top ten take 13% to 15%. V lost 5 bases to trimming and J lost 5 bases, with 10 bases between them. CDR1 is SEHNR, CDR2 FQNEAQ, per germline (reference sequence). This CDR3 has 13 amino acids. Sequencing used CD4+ or CD8+ T cells sorted from blood, obtained in a trial of the OX40 agonist ivuxolimab. The chain couples TRBV7-9 to TRBJ1-5; no reliable D call. This sequence originates from an adult with an advanced solid tumor such as melanoma, head and neck, liver or kidney cancer. For the CDR3, the DNA is TGTGCCAGCAGCGGTGAGAGGGATCAGCCCCAGCATTTT. Its translation is CASSGERDQPQHF.